The 2 T cell receptor beta chains given below trace back to one sample, sequenced in a study of OX40 agonist ivuxolimab in advanced cancers. Assay: immunoSEQ multiplex PCR; the TCRdb copy retains only in-frame clones and omits some. The sample holds 25,000 to 35,000 clones; roughly 87% are singletons and the top ten take approximately 14%. The sample was CD4+ or CD8+ T cells sorted from blood, taken in a trial of the OX40 agonist ivuxolimab. The receptors derive from an adult with an advanced solid tumor such as melanoma, head and neck, liver or kidney cancer.

This clone was counted a few times. The J gene is TRBJ2-3, the V gene TRBV5-1, with 12 bases identical to TRBD2. Germline CDR1 reads SGHRS; CDR2 reads YFSETQ. This CDR3 has 16 residues. Trimming at V came to 2 bases and at J to 2 bases, leaving 3 bases not matched to a gene. The chain's CDR3 is CASSFRTSGITDTQYF. The CDR3 DNA reads TGCGCCAGCAGCTTCCGGACTAGCGGGATCACAGATACGCAGTATTTT.

The V gene is TRBV2, the J gene TRBJ2-1; 12 bases are shared with TRBD2. In germline, CDR1 is SNHLY, CDR2 FYNNEI. V lost 9 bases and J lost 7; bases outside the gene matches: 7. The CDR3 loop spans 14 amino acids. The CDR3 region has the DNA TGTGCCAGGGCGACTAGCGGGAGTATTAATGAGCAGTTCTTC. Translating it yields CARATSGSINEQFF.